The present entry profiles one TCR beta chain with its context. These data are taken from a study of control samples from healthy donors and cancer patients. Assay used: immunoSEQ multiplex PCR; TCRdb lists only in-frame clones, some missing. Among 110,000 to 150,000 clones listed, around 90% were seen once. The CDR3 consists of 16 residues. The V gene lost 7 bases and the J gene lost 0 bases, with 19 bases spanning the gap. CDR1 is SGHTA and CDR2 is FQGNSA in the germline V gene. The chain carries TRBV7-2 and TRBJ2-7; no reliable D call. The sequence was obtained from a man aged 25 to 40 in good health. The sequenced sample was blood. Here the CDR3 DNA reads TGTGCCAGCACCCGAACCTCGGGTCAGAACTCCTACGAGCAGTACTTC. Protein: CASTRTSGQNSYEQYF.